This T cell receptor (beta chain) was sequenced during a study of beta chain features in type 1 diabetes. Study context: Patients and healthy donors were similar in age, gender and cell yields.

This CDR3 region has 13 residues. V was clipped by 1 base and J by 8 bases; unmatched bases: 2. Germline loops: CDR1 SGHTA, CDR2 FQGNSA. Reverse transcription of all isolated RNA meant that expressed TCRB transcripts were sequenced. The method was immunoSEQ multiplex PCR; TCRdb's version includes in-frame clones alone and lacks a portion of them. The profile covers about 370,000 clones, with over 8.5% appearing a single time and over 0.45% taken by the ten largest. With regard to this clone: Antigen: not known.

General observations from the study: Type 1 diabetes patients showed fewer insertions and more deletions at VDJ junctions. Shorter TCRB CDR3s, moderately but significantly so, were found in Type 1 diabetes patients in all four CD4+ subsets.

Specimen: central memory CD4+ T cells from blood. The V and J genes are TRBV7-2 and TRBJ2-3; 8 nucleotides align to TRBD2. This TCR was recovered from a man younger than 40 with type 1 diabetes. The DNA for the CDR3 is TGTGCCAGCAGCTTAGATCGGGAGGGTACGCAGTATTTT. It specifies CASSLDREGTQYF.